Sequencing of this TCR beta chain was carried out in a study of radiation and T cells in renal cell carcinoma. On the study more broadly: Nephrectomy followed 15 Gy stereotactic body radiation by 4 weeks.

Stated time point: blood 2 weeks post-SBRT. As to treatment: 15 Gy SBRT to primary tumor, nephrectomy 4 weeks later. Radiation-treated patients gave blood at baseline, week 2 and week 4. TCRdb's table, derived via immunoSEQ multiplex PCR, lists solely in-frame clones and lacks some. The sample has roughly 140,000 clones, approximately 90% seen once. This CDR3 contains 14 residues. V lost 7 bases, J lost 4 bases, and 16 bases lay in between. Germline V gene sequence: CDR1 SNHLY, CDR2 FYNNEI. The TCR was taken from a woman between 45 and 60 years old with renal cell carcinoma. The chain recombines TRBV2 with TRBJ1-1; D perhaps matches TRBD1 (5 bases). The sample here was blood, taken from a patient whose treatment included radiotherapy and nephrectomy. CDR3 sequence (DNA): TGTGCCAGCATCAGAACCGGGACGTCCACTGAAGCTTTCTTT. Residues: CASIRTGTSTEAFF.